This T cell receptor beta chain emerged from a study of shared clonotypes between healthy human individuals. Using immunoSEQ multiplex PCR, the repertoire was profiled, and TCRdb retains in-frame clones only, with some absent. This sample yields 1.5 million to 2.5 million clones, of which approximately 95% are seen a single time; less than 1.5% belongs to the top ten. Per germline, CDR1 MNHEY and CDR2 SVGAGI. The V and J ends lost 5 bases and 3 bases, in that order; junction bases with no gene match: 5. This CDR3 comprises 14 residues. Terminally differentiated effector memory CD45RA+ cells were excluded from the naive CD8 cells, which were CD45RO-negative and positively selected for CCR7.

This sequence was found in a man aged 18 to 30 in good health. The chain joins TRBV6-5 to TRBJ2-7, with 9 bases lining up with TRBD2. Sequenced material: naive CD8+ T cells sorted from blood. CDR3 bases: TGTGCCAGCAGTAAGGGACTAGCAGGCTACGAGCAGTACTTC. This sequence encodes CASSKGLAGYEQYF.